These T cell receptor beta chains were read from a single sample in a study of neurological immune-mediated disorders. In TCRdb, the 5' RACE reads were re-called with MiXCR into one record per CDR3 protein. The sample has about 28,000 distinct CDR3 sequences; roughly an eighth are singletons. What was sequenced was PBMCs. The receptors derive from a man aged 60 to 69 in good health. Each CDR3 is given with its conserved first and last residue. D genes are given only for firm matches. Some rows mark clone size as missing; the rest say once, few, many or name a class of expanded clone.

J gene,V gene,D gene,clone size,CDR3 protein,CDR3 DNA
TRBJ2-7,TRBV5-6,-,once,CAGSLLHLYEQYF,TGTGCCGGCAGCTTGTTGCACCTATACGAGCAGTACTTC
TRBJ1-6,TRBV14,-,many,CASSQGPELNSPLHF,TGTGCCAGCAGCCAAGGGCCAGAATTAAATTCACCCCTCCACTTT
TRBJ1-2,TRBV6-1,-,-,CASSEGGTYYGYTF,TGTGCCAGCAGTGAAGGCGGGACATATTATGGCTACACCTTC
TRBJ2-1,TRBV7-8,TRBD2,many,CASSLTSGPYNEQFF,TGTGCCAGCAGCCTTACTAGCGGGCCCTACAATGAGCAGTTCTTC
TRBJ1-1,TRBV7-9,-,many,CASSSNMNTEAFF,TGTGCCAGCAGCTCCAATATGAACACTGAAGCTTTCTTT
TRBJ2-7,TRBV5-6,TRBD2,-,CASSLVLGGVSYEQYF,TGTGCCAGCAGCTTGGTTCTCGGGGGGGTCTCCTACGAGCAGTACTTC
TRBJ2-1,TRBV6-1,TRBD2,many,CASSEAAGEGYNEQFF,TGTGCCAGCAGTGAAGCCGCCGGGGAGGGATACAATGAGCAGTTCTTC
TRBJ2-1,TRBV28,-,many,CASSFEQNEQFF,TGTGCCAGCAGTTTTGAGCAAAATGAGCAGTTCTTC
TRBJ2-5,TRBV6-5,TRBD2,many,CASSSEPGGQETQYF,TGTGCCAGCAGTTCGGAACCGGGGGGGCAAGAGACCCAGTACTTC
TRBJ1-2,TRBV20-1,-,many,CSARDSPGNGAGYTF,TGCAGTGCTAGAGATTCACCTGGCAATGGAGCTGGCTACACCTTC
TRBJ2-5,TRBV5-1,-,many,CASRDIEETQYF,TGCGCCAGTAGGGACATCGAAGAGACCCAGTACTTC
TRBJ2-1,TRBV5-5,-,-,CASGFLGTEQFF,TGTGCCAGTGGCTTCCTCGGGACAGAGCAGTTCTTC
TRBJ2-1,TRBV20-1,TRBD2,many,CSASGIGLAIYNEQFF,TGCAGTGCTAGCGGTATCGGACTAGCTATCTACAATGAGCAGTTCTTC
TRBJ1-1,TRBV7-9,-,many,CASSRATVNTEAFF,TGTGCCAGCAGTCGAGCGACAGTGAACACTGAAGCTTTCTTT
TRBJ2-3,TRBV7-9,-,many,CASSLSASTDTQYF,TGTGCCAGCAGCTTATCGGCCAGCACAGATACGCAGTATTTT
TRBJ2-1,TRBV5-5,-,many,CASNQAEPSYNEQFF,TGTGCCAGCAACCAAGCGGAACCCTCCTACAATGAGCAGTTCTTC
TRBJ2-1,TRBV4-3,TRBD2,many,CASSQAPGLAGYNEQFF,TGCGCCAGCAGCCAGGCTCCGGGACTAGCGGGATACAATGAGCAGTTCTTC
TRBJ1-2,TRBV4-3,-,many,CASSQELRVRGYTF,TGCGCCAGCAGCCAAGAACTCAGGGTGAGGGGCTACACCTTC
TRBJ2-2,TRBV7-2,-,many,CASSFVGLGTGELFF,TGTGCCAGCAGCTTTGTGGGACTGGGGACGGGGGAGCTGTTTTTT
TRBJ2-4,TRBV12-3/TRBV12-4,-,many,CASSPGAVGNIQYF,TGTGCCAGCAGTCCGGGAGCAGTAGGAAACATTCAGTACTTC
TRBJ1-2,TRBV7-8,-,many,CASSSESIPYGYTF,TGTGCCAGCAGCTCCGAATCAATCCCCTATGGCTACACCTTC